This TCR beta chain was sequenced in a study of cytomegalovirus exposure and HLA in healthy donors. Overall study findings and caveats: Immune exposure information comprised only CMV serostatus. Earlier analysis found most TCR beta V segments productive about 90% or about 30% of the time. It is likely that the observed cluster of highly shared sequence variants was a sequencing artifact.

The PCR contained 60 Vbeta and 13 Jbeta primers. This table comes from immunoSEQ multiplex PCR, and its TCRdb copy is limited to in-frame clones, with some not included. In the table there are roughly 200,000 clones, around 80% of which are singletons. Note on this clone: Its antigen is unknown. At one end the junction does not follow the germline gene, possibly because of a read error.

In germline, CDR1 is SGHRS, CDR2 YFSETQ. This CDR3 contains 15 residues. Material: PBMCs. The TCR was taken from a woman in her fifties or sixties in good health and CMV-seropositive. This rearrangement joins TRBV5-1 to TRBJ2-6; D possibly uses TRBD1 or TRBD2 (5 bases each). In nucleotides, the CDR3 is TGCGTCAGCGGTAAGAGAAGCTCTGGGGCCAACGGCCTGACTTTC. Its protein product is CVSGKRSSGANGLTF. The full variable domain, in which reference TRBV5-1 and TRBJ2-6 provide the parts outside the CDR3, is KAGVTQTPRYLIKTRGQQVTLSCSPISGHRSVSWYQQTPGQGLQFLFEYFSETQRNKGNFPGRFSGRQFSNSRSEMNVSTLELGDSALYLCVSGKRSSGANGLTFGAGSRLTVL.